A single sample is the source of the 24 T cell receptor beta chains below, sequenced in a study of T cells in Graves' hyperthyroidism and ophthalmopathy. TCR beta CDR3 sequences were amplified from RNA transcripts. Using the HTBI primer set, a first-round RT-PCR was run on the TCR CDR3. TCRdb fed the multiplex PCR reads into MiXCR, producing one record per CDR3 protein. The sample gives some 350,000 distinct CDR3 sequences, about a fifth of which show up once; 3.5% to 4% is in the top ten. Sequenced sample: blood. These receptors came from a woman aged 18-29 years with Graves' hyperthyroidism.

The chain couples TRBV2 to TRBJ2-4, with D tentatively TRBD1 (6 bases). The CDR3 runs to 13 residues. The V gene's germline CDR1 is SNHLY and CDR2 FYNNEI. V dropped 4 bases and J dropped 5 bases, with 9 bases sitting between them. Here the CDR3 reads CASSVAGENIQYF. In nucleotides, the CDR3 is TGTGCCAGCAGTGTTGCAGGGGAAAACATTCAGTACTTC.

The sample holds many counts of this clonotype. This chain uses TRBV28 with TRBJ1-2; no definite D call. Trimming cost V 8 bases and J 3 bases, with 13 bases left between them. The length of the CDR3 is 13 residues. Germline CDR1 MDHEN, CDR2 SYDVKM. CDR3 sequence: CASSLQSDYGYTF. In nucleotides, the CDR3 is TGTGCCAGCTCCCTACAGTCCGACTATGGCTACACCTTC.

In this sample, this clonotype turned up once. The chain couples TRBV12-5 to TRBJ1-1; tentatively, D is TRBD1 (5 bases). The CDR3 totals 15 residues. Germline V gives CDR1 LGHNT, CDR2 FRNRAP. V was clipped by 1 base and J by 4 bases, with 13 bases between them. CDR3 DNA: TGTGCTAGTGGTTTGGCATCACAGGCGTCCACTGAAGCTTTCTTT. It translates to CASGLASQASTEAFF.

Details on this clonotype: Because it lacks the conserved phenylalanine or tryptophan at the end, this CDR3 is likely a read error. This rearrangement joins TRBV29-1 to TRBJ1-3; no clear D gene. CDR1 and CDR2 from the germline V gene are SQVTM and ANQGSEA. V shed 2 bases and J shed 6 bases, with 17 bases lying between them. This CDR3 is built from 15 residues. The CDR3 region has the DNA TGCAGCGTTGAAAGCCCGATCTTGGAGGAAAACACCATATATGTT. Its translation: CSVESPILEENTIYV.

This clonotype was counted only a few times. The J gene is TRBJ1-1, the V gene TRBV19; a possible D gene is TRBD1 (6 bases). V lost 11 bases, J lost 3 bases, and 16 bases lay in between. Germline CDR1 reads LNHDA; CDR2 reads SQIVND (reference sequence). The CDR3 covers 13 residues. CDR3: CAARGRGDTEAFF. In DNA, the CDR3 is TGTGCCGCCAGGGGCCGGGGGGACACTGAAGCTTTCTTT.

This clonotype occurred many times. The gene calls are TRBV5-1 and TRBJ1-2; 7 bases agree with TRBD1. V shed 4 bases and J 1 base; nucleotides not matched to a gene: 7. The germline gives CDR1 SGHRS, CDR2 YFSETQ. CDR3 size: 15 residues. The CDR3 is CASSPGQIVNYGYTF. The CDR3 bases are TGCGCCAGCAGCCCGGGACAGATCGTTAACTATGGCTACACCTTC.

This clonotype was seen ten or more times. The chain uses TRBV10-3 and TRBJ1-2; D gene uncertain. The CDR3 is made up of 16 amino acids. The germline V gene has CDR1 ENHRY and CDR2 SYGVKD. Trimming cost V 0 bases and J 6 bases, with 17 bases left between them. CDR3 loop: CAISESQLREEDGYTF. In nucleotides, the CDR3 is TGTGCCATCAGTGAGTCGCAATTAAGGGAAGAGGATGGCTACACCTTC.

This clonotype was detected many times. V gene TRBV10-1 combines with J gene TRBJ2-2; maybe TRBD2 (5 bases). Germline V lookup: CDR1 WNHNN, CDR2 SYGVQD (reference sequence). The CDR3 has 13 amino acids. Trimming removed 4 bases from V and 6 bases from J, with 9 bases in between. CDR3 sequence: CASSGTEAGELFF. As DNA, the CDR3 is TGCGCCAGCAGTGGGACGGAGGCCGGGGAGCTGTTTTTT.

This clonotype was seen ten or more times. The chain uses TRBV2 and TRBJ2-2; tentative D call: TRBD2 (6 bases). V lost 5 bases and J 1 base, leaving 14 bases between the germline ends. Germline lookup yields CDR1 SNHLY and CDR2 FYNNEI. The CDR3 length is 16 residues. CDR3 loop: CASSPLAVLNTGELFF. The CDR3 DNA sequence: TGTGCCAGCAGTCCCTTAGCGGTATTGAACACCGGGGAGCTGTTTTTT.

This clonotype was counted between two and nine times. The rearrangement links TRBV5-4 to TRBJ1-1, with a weak D call TRBD1 (6 bases). Germline loops: CDR1 SGHNT, CDR2 YYREEE (reference sequence). The CDR3 extends over 16 amino acids. V lost 2 bases, J lost 0 bases, and 14 bases lay in between. The CDR3 coding sequence is TGTGCCAGCAGCTTCACCGTGGGGACAATGAACACTGAAGCTTTCTTT. It encodes CASSFTVGTMNTEAFF.

The J gene is TRBJ2-3, the V gene TRBV18; tentative D call: TRBD1 (5 bases). This CDR3 has 14 residues. Deletions cut 5 bases from V and 1 base from J, with 10 bases between. Germline CDR1 KGHSH, CDR2 LQKENI. CDR3 sequence (DNA): TGTGCCAGCTCATGGCAGGGCGGCACAGATACGCAGTATTTT. Translating gives CASSWQGGTDTQYF.

This chain links TRBV20-1 with TRBJ1-3; tentatively, D is TRBD1 (5 bases). This CDR3 has 14 residues. The V gene lost 5 bases and the J gene lost 0 bases, with 11 bases spanning the gap. Germline CDR1 DFQATT, CDR2 SNEGSKA (reference sequence). The CDR3 DNA follows: TGCAGTGCTGAACAGGACAACTCTGGAAACACCATATATTTT. It codes for CSAEQDNSGNTIYF.

This clonotype came up many times. The V and J genes are TRBV5-4 and TRBJ1-1, with D unclear. This CDR3 is built from 14 residues. The germline V gene encodes CDR1 SGHNT and CDR2 YYREEE (reference sequence). The V and J ends lost 0 bases and 3 bases respectively, with 9 bases between them. The CDR3 spells CASSLDSQDTEAFF. The CDR3 nucleotides are TGTGCCAGCAGCTTGGATTCGCAGGACACTGAAGCTTTCTTT.

This clonotype showed up just a few times. The genes are TRBV11-2 and TRBJ2-2, with D unclear. The CDR3 totals 11 residues. Germline V gene sequence: CDR1 SGHAT, CDR2 FQNNGV. The V and J ends lost 6 bases and 7 bases respectively, with 6 bases between them. CDR3 region: CASRSSGELFF. The CDR3, as DNA: TGTGCCAGCAGGAGCAGCGGGGAGCTGTTTTTT.

This clonotype has ten or more counts. V is TRBV12-3 or TRBV12-4 and J is TRBJ2-7, with 7 bases fitting TRBD1. CDR3 size: 16 residues. Trimming took 4 bases from V and 0 from J; bases not matched to a gene: 9. Here the CDR3 reads CASSSLTGPSSYEQYF. CDR3 nucleotide sequence: TGTGCCAGCAGTTCCCTGACAGGGCCGAGCTCCTACGAGCAGTACTTC.

The table lists this clonotype with many counts. The chain has TRBV12-3 or TRBV12-4 and TRBJ2-7; the D gene is possibly TRBD2 (7 bases). There are 14 residues in the CDR3. With 3 bases removed from V and 4 bases from J, the gap between germline ends came to 13 bases. As DNA, the CDR3 is TGTGCCAGCAGTTTTGGGGGGGCAGATTACGAGCAGTACTTC. Translating gives CASSFGGADYEQYF.

This clonotype was detected many times. A junction end diverges from the germline sequence, so it may reflect a read error. V is TRBV6-2 or TRBV6-3 and J is TRBJ2-7; 9 bases agree with TRBD2. The CDR3 runs 18 residues. CDR1 and CDR2 (germline): MNHEY, SVGEGT. CDR3 bases: TGTGCCAGCAGCTACTCGGGCGGGGGGGCACCGAGCTCCTACGAGCAGTACTTC. Protein sequence: CASSYSGGGAPSSYEQYF.

This clonotype was picked up many times. The rearrangement joins TRBV15 to TRBJ2-7, with D unresolved. Between the trimmed V and J ends, which lost 1 base and 7 bases, there was a span of 11 bases. The CDR3 spans 13 residues. Germline V CDR1 and CDR2: LNHNV, YYDKDF (reference sequence). The DNA for the CDR3 is TGTGCCACCAGCAGAGGACACAGAGAGGAGCAGTACTTC. Protein product: CATSRGHREEQYF.

This clonotype was counted many times. The V and J genes are TRBV10-3 and TRBJ2-7; 7 bases align to TRBD1. CDR1 and CDR2 from the germline V gene are ENHRY and SYGVKD. The V segment lost 0 bases and the J segment 2 bases; nucleotides outside the gene matches: 4. The CDR3 spans 15 residues. The CDR3 sequence: CAISESTGRTYEQYF. The DNA for the CDR3 is TGTGCCATCAGTGAGTCGACAGGGCGAACCTACGAGCAGTACTTC.

This clonotype occurred many times. V gene TRBV5-1 combines with J gene TRBJ2-5; the D gene is possibly TRBD2 (5 bases). Per germline, CDR1 SGHRS and CDR2 YFSETQ. This CDR3 comprises 14 residues. Trimming shortened V by 2 bases and J by 2 bases, and 10 bases separated the two germline ends. The DNA of the CDR3 is TGCGCCAGCAGCTTTTCCGGGAAACAAGAGACCCAGTACTTC. It is translated as CASSFSGKQETQYF.

This clonotype was picked up many times. The junction departs from the called germline gene at one end, perhaps through a read error. The chain couples TRBV20-1 to TRBJ1-1; D remains unclear. The CDR3 totals 13 residues. The germline CDR1 and CDR2 sequences are DFQATT and SNEGSKA (reference sequence). CDR3 in amino acids: CGAPPPTPTRAFF. The CDR3 region has the DNA TGCGGTGCTCCACCGCCGACCCCCACCAGAGCTTTCTTT.

This chain connects TRBV18 to TRBJ1-6; no clear D. The V end was cut by 2 bases, the J end by 10 bases, with 6 bases between. Germline values: CDR1 KGHSH, CDR2 LQKENI. CDR3 length: 12 residues. CDR3 sequence reads: CASSPGSSPLHF. In DNA form, the CDR3 reads TGTGCCAGCTCACCAGGGTCCTCACCCCTCCACTTT.

This clonotype was observed many times. The chain carries TRBV5-1 and TRBJ2-7; 10 bases match TRBD1. Germline V gives CDR1 SGHRS, CDR2 YFSETQ. J was trimmed by 5 bases and V by 3 bases; bases with no gene match: 5. The length of the CDR3 is 14 residues. Here the CDR3 reads CASSWGTGENEQYF. The CDR3 DNA sequence: TGCGCCAGCAGCTGGGGGACAGGGGAAAACGAGCAGTACTTC.

This chain links TRBV6-2 or TRBV6-3 with TRBJ2-7; D is uncertain. CDR3 length equals 15 residues. Trimming took 2 bases from V and 2 from J, leaving 13 bases between them. CDR1 MNHEY and CDR2 SVGEGT come from the germline V gene. The chain's CDR3 is CASSYGLGPTYEQYF. DNA for the CDR3: TGTGCCAGCAGTTACGGGCTAGGGCCAACCTACGAGCAGTACTTC.